This is a list of T cell receptor beta chains from one sample in a study of CD8+CD57+ T cells in acquired aplastic anemia. Each CDR3 protein is one row after TCRdb ran MiXCR on the reads. The data hold about 400,000 distinct CDR3 sequences, with 65% to 80% observed a single time. The sequenced sample was sorted CD4+, CD8+, or CD8+CD57+ T cells (not recorded which) from PBMCs. The receptors derive from a human donor in good health, serving as a control. Each CDR3 is given with its conserved first and last residue. D genes are given only for firm matches. Clone size appears in some rows only: once, few, many, or a class for an expanded clone.

j_gene,v_gene,abundance,len,d_gene,CDR3nt,CDR3aa
TRBJ2-7,TRBV7-3,NA,14,NA,TGTGCCAGCAGCTTCCGGGGCTTGAACACTGAGGCTTTCTTC,CASSFRGLNTEAFF
TRBJ1-2,TRBV7-2,NA,15,TRBD1,TGTGCCAGCAGCTTCTCAGGGGGCGGATCAGATGGCTACACCTTC,CASSFSGGGSDGYTF
TRBJ2-1,TRBV29-1,many,13,NA,TGCAGCGCTACGGACCTCCTAAGGAATGAGCAGTTCTTC,CSATDLLRNEQFF
TRBJ2-5,TRBV2,NA,14,NA,TGTGCCAGCAGTGGTGCAGGAGTCCAAGAGACCCAGTACTTC,CASSGAGVQETQYF
TRBJ1-2,TRBV20-1,NA,14,NA,TGCAGTGCCAGAGGCTTGGGAGGGGGGGAAGGCTACACCTTC,CSARGLGGGEGYTF
TRBJ2-1,TRBV24-1,once,15,TRBD1,TGTGCCACCAGTGAGAGGGGACAGGGGGACAATGCGCAGTTCTTC,CATSERGQGDNAQFF
TRBJ1-1,TRBV20-1,NA,16,NA,TGCAGCGCCATCAGACTCGTTGGCACGGTTCGGGCTGAAGCTTTCTTT,CSAIRLVGTVRAEAFF
TRBJ2-7,TRBV12-3/TRBV12-4,many,13,TRBD1,TGTGCCAGCAGTTTGACAGGGGCCTACGAGCAGTACTTC,CASSLTGAYEQYF
TRBJ1-5,TRBV6-5,many,15,NA,TGTGCCAGCAGTCCCGGGGGTGGGGGCAATCAGCCCCAGCATTTT,CASSPGGGGNQPQHF
TRBJ1-1,TRBV12-3/TRBV12-4,once,13,NA,TGTGCCAGTCTCCGAGGGTTTTCATCTGAAGCGTTCTTC,CASLRGFSSEAFF
TRBJ2-1,TRBV7-3,NA,12,NA,TGCGCCAGCAGCCCGACGTACAATGAGCAGTTCTTC,CASSPTYNEQFF
TRBJ2-3,TRBV7-9,once,15,NA,TGTGCCAGCAGCTTAGCAGCCCAGGGGAAGACCCAGTACTATTTT,CASSLAAQGKTQYYF
TRBJ1-2,TRBV29-1,NA,14,NA,TGCAGCGTCCTTCCCGTCCGACAGACCTATGGCTACACCTTC,CSVLPVRQTYGYTF
TRBJ1-1,TRBV20-1,NA,13,NA,TGCAGTGCTAGCCTCCGGGAGCGGACTGAAGCTTTCTTT,CSASLRERTEAFF
TRBJ2-2,TRBV12-3/TRBV12-4,many,13,TRBD1,TGTGCCAGTAGCTTACAGGGGGCTGGGGAGCTGTTTTTT,CASSLQGAGELFF
TRBJ1-2,TRBV7-3,NA,18,TRBD1,TGTGCCAGCAGCTTCAGGGGACAGGGCTCGTGCGAGCACTATGGCTACACCTTC,CASSFRGQGSCEHYGYTF
TRBJ1-1,TRBV11-2,NA,19,NA,TGTGCCAGCAGCTTATACCTTTCCAGCGTTGTCTCCGGGAGCACTGAAGCTTTCTTT,CASSLYLSSVVSGSTEAFF
TRBJ2-7,TRBV29-1,many,14,TRBD1,TGCAGCGTCCCTATGACAGGGGGATCCTACGAGCAGTACTTC,CSVPMTGGSYEQYF
TRBJ2-3,TRBV25-1,once,14,NA,TGTGCCAGCAGTGAATTCGGAAGCACAGATACGCAGTATTTT,CASSEFGSTDTQYF
TRBJ2-5,TRBV5-1,once,13,TRBD1,TGCGCCAGCAGCCTAGGACAGGTCAGTCACCAGTACTTC,CASSLGQVSHQYF
TRBJ2-6,TRBV11-2,once,15,NA,TGTGCCAGCAGTTGGGACTTCACTAGGGCCAACGTCCTGACTTTC,CASSWDFTRANVLTF
TRBJ2-7,TRBV6-5,NA,13,NA,TGTGCCAGCAGGCGGGACACTTCCTACGAGCAGTACTTC,CASRRDTSYEQYF
TRBJ1-6,TRBV7-9,NA,15,NA,TGTGCCAGCAGCCCATCGGCGGGGCGGGGATCACCCCTCCACTTT,CASSPSAGRGSPLHF
TRBJ1-4,TRBV20-1,NA,15,NA,TGCAGTGCTGGAGGGCGCAGGGCTAGTTACGAAAAACTGTTTTTT,CSAGGRRASYEKLFF
TRBJ2-1,TRBV5-1,many,13,NA,TGCGCCAGCAGCTTGTCCATGGGTAATGAGCAGTTCTTC,CASSLSMGNEQFF
TRBJ1-3,TRBV29-1,many,14,NA,TGCAGCGTTGTCCCCGGGTTCTCTGGAAACACCATATATTTT,CSVVPGFSGNTIYF
TRBJ1-1,TRBV29-1,NA,14,TRBD1,TGCAGCGTCGCTGAACAGGGGGCGAACACTGAAGCTTTCTTT,CSVAEQGANTEAFF
TRBJ2-1,TRBV7-8,many,15,TRBD1,TGTGCCAGCTCCAGGGGGCGTCGAGACTACAATGAGCAGTTCTTC,CASSRGRRDYNEQFF
TRBJ2-3,TRBV10-3,NA,16,NA,TGTGCCATCAGACAAAACACAGGAGCAATCACAGATACGCAGTATTTT,CAIRQNTGAITDTQYF
TRBJ2-1,TRBV6-4,NA,15,TRBD1,TGTGCCAGCAGTGACAGGGACAGGGGAGGAAATGAGCAGTTCTTC,CASSDRDRGGNEQFF
TRBJ2-7,TRBV6-2/TRBV6-3,many,15,NA,TGTGCCAGCAGTAGCTATAACAGGGCTTCGCGCGAGCAGTACTTC,CASSSYNRASREQYF
TRBJ2-2,TRBV5-1,NA,13,NA,TGCGCCAGCAGCTTGGAAGGACAGGGGGAGCTGTTTTTT,CASSLEGQGELFF
TRBJ1-2,TRBV19,NA,12,NA,TGTGCCAGTAGTCTGGGAGGGTGGGGCTACACCTTC,CASSLGGWGYTF
TRBJ2-5,TRBV9,many,15,TRBD2,TGTGCCAGCAGCAGGACTAGCGGGGGGGAAGAGACCCAGTACTTC,CASSRTSGGEETQYF
TRBJ2-6,TRBV11-2,NA,17,NA,TGTGCCAGCAGCTTGACAGGTCTCCCCTCTGGGGCCAACGTCCTGACTTTC,CASSLTGLPSGANVLTF
TRBJ2-1,TRBV7-2,NA,14,NA,TGTGCCAGCAGACGGCGGGGCCTTACTAATGAAAAACTGTTC,CASRRRGLTNEKLF
TRBJ1-2,TRBV12-3/TRBV12-4,many,18,TRBD1,TGTGCCAGCAGTTTAGAGTACGGGACAGGAAGACCTCTCTATGGCTACACCTTC,CASSLEYGTGRPLYGYTF
TRBJ1-6,TRBV5-1,many,17,TRBD1,TGCGCCAGCAGCTTGGACGGAAGGGGGCTAGATAATTCACCCCTCCACTTT,CASSLDGRGLDNSPLHF
TRBJ1-6,TRBV20-1,NA,16,TRBD1,TGCAGTGCTAGGGAACAGGGACAGGTGTATAATTCACCCCTCCACTTT,CSAREQGQVYNSPLHF
TRBJ1-4,TRBV11-2,many,17,NA,TGTGCCAGCAGCTTAGCGGCAAACAGGGCAACTAATGAAAAACTGTTTTTT,CASSLAANRATNEKLFF
TRBJ2-7,TRBV7-8,once,12,NA,TGTGCCAGCAGTTGCAGGTTCTACGAGCAGTACTTC,CASSCRFYEQYF
TRBJ1-2,TRBV19,few,13,NA,TGTGCCAGTACCCCTGACAGTTACTATGGCTACACCTTC,CASTPDSYYGYTF